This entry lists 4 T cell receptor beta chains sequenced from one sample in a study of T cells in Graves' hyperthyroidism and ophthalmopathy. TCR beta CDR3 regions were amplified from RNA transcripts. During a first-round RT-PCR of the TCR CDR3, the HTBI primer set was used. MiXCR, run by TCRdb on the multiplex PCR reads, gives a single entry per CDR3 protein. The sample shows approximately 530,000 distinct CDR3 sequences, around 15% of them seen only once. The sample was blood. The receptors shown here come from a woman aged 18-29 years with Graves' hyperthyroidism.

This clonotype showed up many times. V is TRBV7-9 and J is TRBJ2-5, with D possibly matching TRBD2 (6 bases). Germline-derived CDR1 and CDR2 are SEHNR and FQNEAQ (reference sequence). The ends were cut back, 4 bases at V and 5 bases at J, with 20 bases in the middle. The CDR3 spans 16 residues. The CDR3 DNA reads TGTGCCAGCAGCTCTGAGCAGGGACTGGAGGAGGAGACCCAGTACTTC. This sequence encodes CASSSEQGLEEETQYF.

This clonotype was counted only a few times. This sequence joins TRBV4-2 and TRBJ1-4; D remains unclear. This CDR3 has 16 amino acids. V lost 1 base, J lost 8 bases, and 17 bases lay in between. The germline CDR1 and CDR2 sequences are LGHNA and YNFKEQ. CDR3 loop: CASSQGLGIGGEKLFF. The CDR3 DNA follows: TGTGCCAGCAGCCAAGGCCTGGGGATAGGCGGGGAAAAACTGTTTTTT.

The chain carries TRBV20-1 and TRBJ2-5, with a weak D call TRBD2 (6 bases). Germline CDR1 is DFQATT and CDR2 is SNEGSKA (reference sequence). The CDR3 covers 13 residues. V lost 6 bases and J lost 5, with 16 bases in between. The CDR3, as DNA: TGCAGTGCGGGCGAGGCGGGGTTGGAGACCCAGTACTTC. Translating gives CSAGEAGLETQYF.

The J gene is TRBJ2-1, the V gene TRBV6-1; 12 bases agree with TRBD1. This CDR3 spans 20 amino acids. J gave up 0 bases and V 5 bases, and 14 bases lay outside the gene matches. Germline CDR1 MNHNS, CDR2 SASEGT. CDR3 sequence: CASSNRDRGLGISSYNEQFF. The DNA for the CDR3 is TGTGCCAGCAGTAACCGGGACAGGGGGCTGGGCATTAGCTCCTACAATGAGCAGTTCTTC.